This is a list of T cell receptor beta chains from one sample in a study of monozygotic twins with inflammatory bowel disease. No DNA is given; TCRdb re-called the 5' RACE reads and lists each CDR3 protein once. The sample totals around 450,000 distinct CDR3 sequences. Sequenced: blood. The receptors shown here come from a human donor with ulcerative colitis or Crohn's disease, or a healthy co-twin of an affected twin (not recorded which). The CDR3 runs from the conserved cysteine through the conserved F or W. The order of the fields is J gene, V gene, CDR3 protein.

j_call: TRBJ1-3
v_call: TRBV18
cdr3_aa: CASSPPVGRSSGNTIYF

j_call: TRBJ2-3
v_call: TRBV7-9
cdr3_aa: CASSAGLAGSASDTQYF

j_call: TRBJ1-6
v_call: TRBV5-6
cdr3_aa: CASSTGRPGQGFHF

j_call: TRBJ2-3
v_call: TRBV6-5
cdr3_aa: CAAGGADTQYF

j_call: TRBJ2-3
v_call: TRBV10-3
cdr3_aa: CAISLQTGTTDTQYF

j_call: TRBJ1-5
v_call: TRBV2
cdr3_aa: CASMPGRGSNQPQHF

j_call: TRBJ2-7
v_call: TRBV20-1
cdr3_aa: CSARSGVIGYEQYF

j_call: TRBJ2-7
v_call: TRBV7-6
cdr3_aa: CASSLLGAQEQYF

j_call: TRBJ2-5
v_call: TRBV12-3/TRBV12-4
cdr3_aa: CASSRLAVQETQYF

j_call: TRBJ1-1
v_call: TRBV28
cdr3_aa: CASSLGGLTEASF

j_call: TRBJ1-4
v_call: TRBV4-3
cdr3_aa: CASSVQGSREKLFF

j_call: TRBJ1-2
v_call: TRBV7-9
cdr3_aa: CASSPAAMSGYTF

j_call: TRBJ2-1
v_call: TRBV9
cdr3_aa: CASSPRLAVHNEQFF

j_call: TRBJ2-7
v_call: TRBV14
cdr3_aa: CASSLFESISGIGYEQYF

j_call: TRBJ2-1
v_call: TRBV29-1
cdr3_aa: CSVGRPGTSASSYNEQFF

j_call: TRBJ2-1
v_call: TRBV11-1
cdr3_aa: CASSSSPAGLPYNEQFF

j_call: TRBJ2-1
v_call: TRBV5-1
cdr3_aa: CASSLEAGREQFF

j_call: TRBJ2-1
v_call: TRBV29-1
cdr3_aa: CSVAGGGGSYNEQFF

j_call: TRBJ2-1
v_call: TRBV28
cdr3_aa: CASSPPKYNEQFF

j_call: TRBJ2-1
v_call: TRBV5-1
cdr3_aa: CASSFDRSLDEQFF

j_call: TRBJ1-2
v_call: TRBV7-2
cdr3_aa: CASTPGGGYTF

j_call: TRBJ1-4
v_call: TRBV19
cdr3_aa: CASSPSGTPLAEKLFF

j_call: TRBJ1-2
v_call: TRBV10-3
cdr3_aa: CAISGGSDDYGYTF

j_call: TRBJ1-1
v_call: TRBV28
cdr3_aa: CASSQVRGQRDTEAFF

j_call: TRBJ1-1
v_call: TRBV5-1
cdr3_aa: CASSPGQTFSEAFF

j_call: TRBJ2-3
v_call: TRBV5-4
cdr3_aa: CASSLGQRGTTDTQYF

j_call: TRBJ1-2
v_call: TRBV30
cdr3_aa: CAWSLGSGGYTF

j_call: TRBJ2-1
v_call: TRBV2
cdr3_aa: CASSEWGTGGSYNEQFF

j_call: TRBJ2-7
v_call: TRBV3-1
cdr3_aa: CASSYSVGLFPYEQYF

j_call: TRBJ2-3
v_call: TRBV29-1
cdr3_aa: CSVEASTDTQYF

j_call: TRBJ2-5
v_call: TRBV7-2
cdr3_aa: CASSFEREETQYF

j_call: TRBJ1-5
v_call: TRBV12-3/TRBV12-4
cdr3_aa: CASTQGAGQPQHF

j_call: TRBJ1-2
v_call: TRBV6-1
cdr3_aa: CASTPGGVGYGYTF

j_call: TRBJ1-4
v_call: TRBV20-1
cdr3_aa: CSASTGREKLFF